This T cell receptor beta chain was documented in a study of identifying expanded T cells in peripheral blood. This table comes from immunoSEQ multiplex PCR, and its TCRdb copy is limited to in-frame clones, with some not included. The sample records under 70,000 clones, approximately 87% being singletons. Trimming took 5 bases from V and 2 from J; bases not matched to a gene: 8. This CDR3 comprises 14 residues. The germline CDR1 and CDR2 sequences are GTSNPN and SVGIG (reference sequence). Notes on this clone: Its antigen is as yet unknown.

Collection occurred without any documented infections or immune events in donors. Study-level results: Over two and four weeks, about 15 and 18 clones changed, versus around 1.2 between replicates. Approximately two-week clone count variance significantly increased as total template count grew.

The receptor's source is a person aged 18 to 70 in good health. Material for sequencing was blood. The rearrangement uses TRBV30 and TRBJ2-5, with TRBD1 identical over 7 bases. As DNA, the CDR3 is TGTGCCTGGCAAGGGACAGCTCTTCAAGAGACCCAGTACTTC. Its translation is CAWQGTALQETQYF.